The 9 T cell receptor beta chains given below trace back to one sample, sequenced in a study of blood T cell repertoires in COVID-19. Clones were sequenced by immunoSEQ multiplex PCR, and TCRdb holds only the in-frame ones, with some missing. The sample carries about 120,000 clones, approximately 70% recorded once. Source material: peripheral blood. The receptors were gathered from a human donor with acute or convalescent COVID-19. The donor label of this sample is uncertain.

This clone has just a few counts. This rearrangement joins TRBV6-5 to TRBJ2-3, with D tentatively TRBD1 (5 bases). Per germline, CDR1 MNHEY and CDR2 SVGAGI. The CDR3 length is 14 residues. Trimming took off 7 bases at V and 3 bases at J, with 14 bases between the two ends. In DNA, the CDR3 is TGTGCCAGCAATGGGGCTAGAGAGACAGATACGCAGTATTTT. Its protein product is CASNGARETDTQYF.

The chain combines TRBV6-6 with TRBJ2-3, with 7 bases fitting TRBD2. Germline values: CDR1 MNHNY, CDR2 SVGAGI (reference sequence). CDR3 size: 16 residues. V was clipped by 6 bases and J by 0 bases; unmatched bases: 9. CDR3 amino acids: CASSRGISGSTDTQYF. CDR3 sequence (DNA): TGTGCCAGCAGCCGAGGAATTAGCGGGAGCACAGATACGCAGTATTTT.

This chain links TRBV19 with TRBJ1-4; D remains ambiguous. Germline V gives CDR1 LNHDA, CDR2 SQIVND (reference sequence). V was pared by 5 bases and J by 2 bases, with 12 bases between. CDR3 length equals 15 residues. In DNA form, the CDR3 reads TGTGCCAGTAGTGTCCTTGCACAGACTAATGAAAAACTGTTTTTT. Translation gives CASSVLAQTNEKLFF.

The rearrangement joins TRBV5-6 to TRBJ2-1; 9 positions agree with TRBD1. The V segment lost 3 bases and the J segment 3 bases; nucleotides outside the gene matches: 4. This CDR3 spans 15 amino acids. Germline V gives CDR1 SGHDT, CDR2 YYEEEE. CDR3 in amino acids: CASSYRGLVYNEQFF. The CDR3 DNA reads as TGTGCCAGCAGCTACAGGGGGCTAGTCTACAATGAGCAGTTCTTC.

This clone was detected once. V is TRBV27 and J is TRBJ2-7, with 8 nucleotides matching TRBD2. The V gene end was trimmed by 5 bases and the J gene end by 2 bases; junction bases not matched to a gene: 11. The CDR3 is 16 residues long. Germline V gene data show CDR1 as MNHEY and CDR2 as SMNVEV (reference sequence). The CDR3 here is CASSQSGTSLPYEQYF. The DNA of the CDR3 is TGTGCCAGCAGTCAGTCCGGGACTAGTCTTCCCTACGAGCAGTACTTC.

The chain couples TRBV30 to TRBJ1-5; no clear D gene. The CDR3 contains 15 residues. Germline lookup yields CDR1 GTSNPN and CDR2 SVGIG (reference sequence). V was pared by 2 bases and J by 0 bases, with 11 bases between. CDR3 sequence reads: CAWSLEGLSNQPQHF. The DNA of the CDR3 is TGTGCCTGGAGTTTGGAGGGCCTTAGCAATCAGCCCCAGCATTTT. Full variable domain (rest looked up from reference TRBV30 and TRBJ1-5): SQTIHQWPATLVQPVGSPLSLECTVEGTSNPNLYWYRQAAGRGLQLLFYSVGIGQISSEVPQNLSASRPQDRQFILSSKKLLLSDSGFYLCAWSLEGLSNQPQHFGDGTRLSIL.

This rearrangement joins TRBV7-9 to TRBJ1-4; no firm D call. The germline V gene has CDR1 SEHNR and CDR2 FQNEAQ (reference sequence). This CDR3 is built from 12 residues. Trimming left V 5 bases short and J 8 bases short, with 9 bases between. The CDR3: CASSIKREKLFF. The DNA of the CDR3 is TGTGCCAGCAGCATAAAGCGGGAAAAACTGTTTTTT.

The chain has TRBV30 and TRBJ1-2; TRBD1 aligns across 8 bases. CDR1 GTSNPN and CDR2 SVGIG come from the germline V gene (reference sequence). The CDR3 extends over 12 amino acids. Germline trimming cut 8 bases from V and 3 bases from J; bases unmatched to any gene: 5. The CDR3 region has the DNA TGTGCCGCAAACAGGGGGGACTATGGCTACACCTTC. It codes for CAANRGDYGYTF.

The V gene is TRBV24-1, the J gene TRBJ2-3, with 10 bases fitting TRBD2. Per the germline V gene, CDR1 is KGHDR and CDR2 is SFDVKD. The V and J ends lost 5 bases and 3 bases, in that order; junction bases with no gene match: 4. CDR3 length equals 15 residues. For the CDR3, the DNA is TGTGCCACCAGTGCTTCTAGCGGGGGAACAGATACGCAGTATTTT. Its translation is CATSASSGGTDTQYF.